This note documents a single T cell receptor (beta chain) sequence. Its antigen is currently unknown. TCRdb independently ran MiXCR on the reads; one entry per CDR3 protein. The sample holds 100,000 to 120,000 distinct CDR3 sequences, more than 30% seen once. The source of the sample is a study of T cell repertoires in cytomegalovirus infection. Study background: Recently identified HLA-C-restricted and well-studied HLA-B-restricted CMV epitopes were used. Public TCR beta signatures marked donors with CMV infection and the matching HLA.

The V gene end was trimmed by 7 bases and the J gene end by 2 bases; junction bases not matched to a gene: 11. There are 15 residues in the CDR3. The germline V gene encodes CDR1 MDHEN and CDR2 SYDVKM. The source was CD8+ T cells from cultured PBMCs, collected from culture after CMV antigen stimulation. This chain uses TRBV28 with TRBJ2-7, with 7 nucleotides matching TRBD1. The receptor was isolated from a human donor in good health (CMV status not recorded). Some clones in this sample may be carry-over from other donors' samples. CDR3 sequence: CASTLGQSRAYEQYF. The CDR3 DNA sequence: TGTGCCAGCACCCTGGGACAGTCACGGGCCTACGAGCAGTACTTC. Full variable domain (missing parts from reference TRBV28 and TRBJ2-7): DVKVTQSSRYLVKRTGEKVFLECVQDMDHENMFWYRQDPGLGLRLIYFSYDVKMKEKGDIPEGYSVSREKKERFSLILESASTNQTSMYLCASTLGQSRAYEQYFGPGTRLTVT.